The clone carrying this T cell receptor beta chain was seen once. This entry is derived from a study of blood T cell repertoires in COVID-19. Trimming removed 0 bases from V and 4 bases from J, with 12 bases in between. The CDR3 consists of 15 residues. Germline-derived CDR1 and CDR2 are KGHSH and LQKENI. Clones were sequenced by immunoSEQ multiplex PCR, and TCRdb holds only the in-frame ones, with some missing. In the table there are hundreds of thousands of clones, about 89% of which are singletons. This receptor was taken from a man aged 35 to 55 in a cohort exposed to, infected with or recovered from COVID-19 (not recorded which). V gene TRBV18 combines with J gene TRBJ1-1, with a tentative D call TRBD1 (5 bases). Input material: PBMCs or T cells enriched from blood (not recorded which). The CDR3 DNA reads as TGTGCCAGCTCACCACCTTCAGGGCAGCGCACTGAAGCTTTCTTT. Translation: CASSPPSGQRTEAFF.